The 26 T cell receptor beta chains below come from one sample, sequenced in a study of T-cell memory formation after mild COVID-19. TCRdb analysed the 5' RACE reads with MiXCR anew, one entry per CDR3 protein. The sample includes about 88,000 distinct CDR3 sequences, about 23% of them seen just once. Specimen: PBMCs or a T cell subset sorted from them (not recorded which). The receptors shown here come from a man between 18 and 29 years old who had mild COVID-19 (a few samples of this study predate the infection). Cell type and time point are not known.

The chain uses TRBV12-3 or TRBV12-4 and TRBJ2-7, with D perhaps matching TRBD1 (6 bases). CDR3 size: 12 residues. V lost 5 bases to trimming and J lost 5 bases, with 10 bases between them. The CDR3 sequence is CASSTGINEQYV. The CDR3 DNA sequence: TGTGCCAGCAGTACAGGGATCAACGAGCAGTACGTC.

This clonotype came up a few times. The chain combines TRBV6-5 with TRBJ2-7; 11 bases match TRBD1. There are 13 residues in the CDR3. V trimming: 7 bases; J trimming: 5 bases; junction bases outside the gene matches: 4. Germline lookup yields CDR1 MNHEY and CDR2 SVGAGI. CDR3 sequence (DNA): TGTGCCAGCATAAGGACAGGGGGCAACGAGCAGTACTTC. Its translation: CASIRTGGNEQYF.

The CDR3 reads CATRGTGGRGYTF. CDR3 nucleotides: TGTGCCACCAGAGGGACAGGGGGCCGAGGCTACACCTTC. The rearrangement joins TRBV24-1 to TRBJ1-2; TRBD1 aligns across 12 bases. CDR3 length: 13 residues. Germline loops: CDR1 KGHDR, CDR2 SFDVKD. With V trimmed by 7 bases and J by 8 bases, 4 bases remained unmatched.

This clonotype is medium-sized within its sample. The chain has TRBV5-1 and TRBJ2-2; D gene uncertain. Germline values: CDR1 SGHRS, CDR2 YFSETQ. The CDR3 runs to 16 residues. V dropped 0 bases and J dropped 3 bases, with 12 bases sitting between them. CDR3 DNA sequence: TGCGCCAGCAGCTTGGCGGTTGGAGCCTACACCGGGGAGCTGTTTTTT. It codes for CASSLAVGAYTGELFF.

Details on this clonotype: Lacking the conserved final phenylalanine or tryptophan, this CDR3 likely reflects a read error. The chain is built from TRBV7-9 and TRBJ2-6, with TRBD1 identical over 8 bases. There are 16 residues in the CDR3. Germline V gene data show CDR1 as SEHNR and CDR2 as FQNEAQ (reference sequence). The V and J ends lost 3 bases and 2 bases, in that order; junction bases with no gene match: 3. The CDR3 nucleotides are TGTGCCAGCAGCTTTCCCAGGGGGCCTGGGGCCAACGTCCTGACTTTA. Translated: CASSFPRGPGANVLTL.

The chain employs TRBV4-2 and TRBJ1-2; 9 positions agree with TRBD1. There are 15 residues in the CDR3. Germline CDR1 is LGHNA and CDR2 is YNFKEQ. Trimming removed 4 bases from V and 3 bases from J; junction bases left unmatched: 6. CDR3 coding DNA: TGTGCCAGCAGCCCGACAGGGGGGAAGTACTATGGCTACACCTTC. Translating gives CASSPTGGKYYGYTF.

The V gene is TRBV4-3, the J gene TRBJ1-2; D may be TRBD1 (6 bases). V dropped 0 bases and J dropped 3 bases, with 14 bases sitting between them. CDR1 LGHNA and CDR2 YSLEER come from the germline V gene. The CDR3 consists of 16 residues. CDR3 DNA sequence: TGCGCCAGCAGCCAAGATGAGGCAGGGGACCACTATGGCTACACCTTC. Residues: CASSQDEAGDHYGYTF.

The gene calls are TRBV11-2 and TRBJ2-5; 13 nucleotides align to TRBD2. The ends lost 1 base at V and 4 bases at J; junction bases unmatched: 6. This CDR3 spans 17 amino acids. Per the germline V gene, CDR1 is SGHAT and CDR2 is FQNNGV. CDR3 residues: CASSLGSLAGGLETQYF. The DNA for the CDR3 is TGTGCCAGCAGCTTAGGCTCACTAGCGGGGGGGCTAGAGACCCAGTACTTC.

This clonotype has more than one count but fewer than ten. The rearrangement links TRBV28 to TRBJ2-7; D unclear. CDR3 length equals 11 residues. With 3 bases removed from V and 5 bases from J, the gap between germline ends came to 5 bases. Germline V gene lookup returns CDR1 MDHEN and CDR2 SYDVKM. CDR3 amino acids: CASSFGHEQYF. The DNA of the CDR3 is TGTGCCAGCAGTTTTGGACACGAGCAGTACTTC.

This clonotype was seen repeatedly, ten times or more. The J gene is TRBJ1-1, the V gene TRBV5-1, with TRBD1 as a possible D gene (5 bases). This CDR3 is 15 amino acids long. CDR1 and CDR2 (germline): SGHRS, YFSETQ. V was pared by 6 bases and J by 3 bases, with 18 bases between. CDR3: CASKEPRVGDTEAFF. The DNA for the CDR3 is TGCGCCAGCAAGGAACCTCGCGTAGGGGACACTGAAGCTTTCTTT.

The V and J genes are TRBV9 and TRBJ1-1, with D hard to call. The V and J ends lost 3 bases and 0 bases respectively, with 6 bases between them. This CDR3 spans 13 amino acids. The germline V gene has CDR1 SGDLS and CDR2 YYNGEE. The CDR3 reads CASSGSMNTEAFF. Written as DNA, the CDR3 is TGTGCCAGCAGCGGCAGTATGAACACTGAAGCTTTCTTT.

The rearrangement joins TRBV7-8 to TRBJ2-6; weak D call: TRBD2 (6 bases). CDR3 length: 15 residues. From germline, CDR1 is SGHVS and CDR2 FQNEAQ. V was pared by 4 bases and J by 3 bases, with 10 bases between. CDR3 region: CASSSWGVGANVLTF. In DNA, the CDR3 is TGTGCCAGCAGCTCCTGGGGGGTTGGGGCCAACGTCCTGACTTTC.

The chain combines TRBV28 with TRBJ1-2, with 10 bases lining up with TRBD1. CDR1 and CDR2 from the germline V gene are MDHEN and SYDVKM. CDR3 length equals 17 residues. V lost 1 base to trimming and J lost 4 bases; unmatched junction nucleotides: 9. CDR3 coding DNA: TGTGCCAGCAGTTTATACCCCGGGACAGGGGTTCCCTATGGCTACACCTTC. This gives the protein CASSLYPGTGVPYGYTF.

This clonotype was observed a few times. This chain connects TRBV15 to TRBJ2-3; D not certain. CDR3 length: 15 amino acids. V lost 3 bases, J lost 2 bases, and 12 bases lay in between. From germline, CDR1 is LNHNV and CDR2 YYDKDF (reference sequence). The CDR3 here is CATSSARASTDTQYF. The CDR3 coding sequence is TGTGCCACCAGCAGCGCTCGGGCGTCCACAGATACGCAGTATTTT.

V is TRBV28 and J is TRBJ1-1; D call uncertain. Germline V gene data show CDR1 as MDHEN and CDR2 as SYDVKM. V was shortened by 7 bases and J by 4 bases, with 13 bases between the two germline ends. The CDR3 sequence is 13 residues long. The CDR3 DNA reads TGTGCCAGCACCAGACCCTGGGGCACTGAAGCTTTCTTT. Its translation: CASTRPWGTEAFF.

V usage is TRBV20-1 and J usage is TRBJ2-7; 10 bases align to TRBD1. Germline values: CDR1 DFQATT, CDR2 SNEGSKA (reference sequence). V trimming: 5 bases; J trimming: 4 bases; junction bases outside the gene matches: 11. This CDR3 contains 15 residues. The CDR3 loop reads CSASHFRQGAYEQYF. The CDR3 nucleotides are TGCAGTGCTTCACACTTTAGACAGGGGGCATACGAGCAGTACTTC.

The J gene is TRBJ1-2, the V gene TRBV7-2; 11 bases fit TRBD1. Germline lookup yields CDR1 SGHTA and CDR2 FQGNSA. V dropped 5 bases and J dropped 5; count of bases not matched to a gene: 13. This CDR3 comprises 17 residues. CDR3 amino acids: CASSPTPGQGVRYGYTF. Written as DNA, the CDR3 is TGTGCCAGCAGCCCTACTCCGGGACAGGGGGTAAGGTATGGCTACACCTTC.

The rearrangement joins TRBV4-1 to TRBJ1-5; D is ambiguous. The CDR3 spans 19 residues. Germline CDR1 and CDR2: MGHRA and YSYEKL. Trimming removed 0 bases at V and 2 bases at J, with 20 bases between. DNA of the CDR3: TGCGCCAGCAGCCAAGACGTCGGCCCGACGGGCACTGGCAATCAGCCCCAGCATTTT. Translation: CASSQDVGPTGTGNQPQHF.

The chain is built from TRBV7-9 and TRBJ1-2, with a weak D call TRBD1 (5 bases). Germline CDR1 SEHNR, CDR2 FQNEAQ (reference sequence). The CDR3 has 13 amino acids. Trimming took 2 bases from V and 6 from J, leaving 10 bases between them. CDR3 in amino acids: CASSLIREDGYTF. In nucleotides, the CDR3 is TGTGCCAGCAGCTTAATCAGGGAGGATGGCTACACCTTC.

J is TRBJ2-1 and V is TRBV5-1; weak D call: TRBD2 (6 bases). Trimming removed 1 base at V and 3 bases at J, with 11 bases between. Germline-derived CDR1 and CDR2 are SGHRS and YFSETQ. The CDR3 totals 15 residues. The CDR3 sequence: CASSLRSGDYNEQFF. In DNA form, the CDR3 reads TGCGCCAGCAGCTTGCGGTCGGGGGACTACAATGAGCAGTTCTTC. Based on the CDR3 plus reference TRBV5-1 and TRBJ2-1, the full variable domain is KAGVTQTPRYLIKTRGQQVTLSCSPISGHRSVSWYQQTPGQGLQFLFEYFSETQRNKGNFPGRFSGRQFSNSRSEMNVSTLELGDSALYLCASSLRSGDYNEQFFGPGTRLTVL.

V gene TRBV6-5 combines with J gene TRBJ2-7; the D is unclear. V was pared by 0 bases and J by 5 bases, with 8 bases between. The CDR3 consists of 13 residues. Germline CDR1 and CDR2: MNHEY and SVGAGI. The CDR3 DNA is TGTGCCAGCAGTTACTCGAATCAGCACGAGCAGTACGTC. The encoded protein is CASSYSNQHEQYV.

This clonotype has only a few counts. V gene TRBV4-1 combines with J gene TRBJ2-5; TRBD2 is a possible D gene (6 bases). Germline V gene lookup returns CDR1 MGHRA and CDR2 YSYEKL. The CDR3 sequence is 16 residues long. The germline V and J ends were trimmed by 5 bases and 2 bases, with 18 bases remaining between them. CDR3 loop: CASSTRPGLLQETQYF. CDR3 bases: TGCGCCAGCAGCACTCGACCGGGACTGCTACAAGAGACCCAGTACTTC.

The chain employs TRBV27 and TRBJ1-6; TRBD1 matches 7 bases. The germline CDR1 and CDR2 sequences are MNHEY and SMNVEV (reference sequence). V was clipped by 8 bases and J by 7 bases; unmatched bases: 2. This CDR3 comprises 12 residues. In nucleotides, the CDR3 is TGTGCCAGCGCGGACAGGAATTCACCCCTCCACTTT. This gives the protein CASADRNSPLHF.

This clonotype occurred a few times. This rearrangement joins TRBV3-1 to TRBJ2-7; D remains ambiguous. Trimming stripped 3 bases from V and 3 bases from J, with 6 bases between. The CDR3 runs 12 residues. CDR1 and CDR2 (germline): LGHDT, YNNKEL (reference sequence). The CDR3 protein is CASSQVSYEQYF. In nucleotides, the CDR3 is TGTGCCAGCAGCCAGGTTAGCTACGAGCAGTACTTC.

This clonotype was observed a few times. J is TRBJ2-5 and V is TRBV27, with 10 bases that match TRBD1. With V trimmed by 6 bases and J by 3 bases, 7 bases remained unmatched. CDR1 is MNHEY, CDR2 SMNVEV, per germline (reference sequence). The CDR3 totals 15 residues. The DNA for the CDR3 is TGTGCCAGCAGCAAGGGAGGACAGGGGGAAGAGACCCAGTACTTC. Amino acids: CASSKGGQGEETQYF.

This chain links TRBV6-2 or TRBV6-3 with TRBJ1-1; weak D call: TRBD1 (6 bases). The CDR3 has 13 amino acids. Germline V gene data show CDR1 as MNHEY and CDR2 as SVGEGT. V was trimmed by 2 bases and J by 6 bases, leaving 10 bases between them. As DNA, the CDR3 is TGTGCCAGCAGTTACGGGGGGCTGGCTGAAGCTTTCTTT. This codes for CASSYGGLAEAFF.